These T cell receptor beta chains were read from a single sample in a study of blood T cells in healthy people across ages. TCRdb redid the calling of the 5' RACE reads with MiXCR, one entry per CDR3 protein. The data show about 670,000 distinct CDR3 sequences, 40% to 65% seen once. The source material was blood. All receptors come from a woman at least 80 years old in good health. Each CDR3 is given with its conserved first and last residue. A D gene is named only where the DNA matches it firmly. Size is stated for part of the rows, as once, few or many counts, or as a class when the clone is expanded.

J | V | size | D | DNA | CDR3
TRBJ2-7 | TRBV7-2 | - | - | TGTGCCAGCAGCTTAAGTTGGACTTCCTACGAGCAGTACTTC | CASSLSWTSYEQYF
TRBJ2-7 | TRBV7-7 | - | - | TGTGCTAGCAGCGCGCGTCGCCGCCAGTTGAGTGAAGAAGTCTACGAGCAGTACTTC | CASSARRRQLSEEVYEQYF
TRBJ2-2 | TRBV20-1 | - | - | TGCAGTGCTAGAGTGCGAGGGGCCCAGGTAACCGGGGAGCTGTTTTTT | CSARVRGAQVTGELFF
TRBJ2-3 | TRBV7-2 | many | - | TGCGCCAGCAGCTTGGCAGGGGATAGCACAGATACGCAGTATTTT | CASSLAGDSTDTQYF
TRBJ2-1 | TRBV3-1 | many | TRBD1 | TGTGCCAGCAGCCAAACCACAGGGGAAGGCTCATACAATGAGCAGTTCTTC | CASSQTTGEGSYNEQFF
TRBJ2-1 | TRBV18 | many | TRBD1 | TGTGCCAGCTCACCGGGACAGGAGCTCAATGAGCAGTTCTTC | CASSPGQELNEQFF
TRBJ2-7 | TRBV29-1 | - | - | TGCAGCGTTGACGCGCAGGGTGAAGAGCAGTACTTC | CSVDAQGEEQYF
TRBJ2-1 | TRBV7-8 | - | - | TGTGCCAGTAGCTTAGCGTGGGGCAATGAGCAGTTCTTC | CASSLAWGNEQFF
TRBJ1-2 | TRBV6-1 | many | - | TGTGCCAGCAGTGACAGGACAGTCTATGGCTACACCTTC | CASSDRTVYGYTF
TRBJ2-5 | TRBV7-2 | - | - | TGTGCCGGCACCCGAAACACTCAAGAGACCCAGTACTTC | CAGTRNTQETQYF
TRBJ2-5 | TRBV29-1 | once | TRBD2 | TGCAGCGTTGAAGATGAGCGGGGAGACTGGGAGACCCAGTACTTC | CSVEDERGDWETQYF
TRBJ2-3 | TRBV10-3 | - | TRBD2 | TGTGCCACGGCCCAGGTCCTCGGGGGAGGGCCCACAGATACGCAGTATTTT | CATAQVLGGGPTDTQYF
TRBJ2-7 | TRBV6-6 | - | - | TGTGCCAGCAGTTACTCGTCCGGGTCCCACGAGCAGTACTTC | CASSYSSGSHEQYF
TRBJ2-3 | TRBV30 | - | - | TGTGCCTGGACAGGGGGGAAGGCGCAGTATTTT | CAWTGGKAQYF
TRBJ2-7 | TRBV12-3/TRBV12-4 | once | - | TGTGCCAGCAGCCCTGACATCCACGAGCAGTACTTC | CASSPDIHEQYF
TRBJ2-3 | TRBV6-4 | - | TRBD2 | TGTGCCAGCAGTGAAGGGCGGGGGGGCGATACGCAGTATTTT | CASSEGRGGDTQYF
TRBJ2-3 | TRBV3-1 | - | - | TGTGCCAGCAGCCAAGTTCCGGCTAGCAGCGCAGATACGCAGTATTTT | CASSQVPASSADTQYF